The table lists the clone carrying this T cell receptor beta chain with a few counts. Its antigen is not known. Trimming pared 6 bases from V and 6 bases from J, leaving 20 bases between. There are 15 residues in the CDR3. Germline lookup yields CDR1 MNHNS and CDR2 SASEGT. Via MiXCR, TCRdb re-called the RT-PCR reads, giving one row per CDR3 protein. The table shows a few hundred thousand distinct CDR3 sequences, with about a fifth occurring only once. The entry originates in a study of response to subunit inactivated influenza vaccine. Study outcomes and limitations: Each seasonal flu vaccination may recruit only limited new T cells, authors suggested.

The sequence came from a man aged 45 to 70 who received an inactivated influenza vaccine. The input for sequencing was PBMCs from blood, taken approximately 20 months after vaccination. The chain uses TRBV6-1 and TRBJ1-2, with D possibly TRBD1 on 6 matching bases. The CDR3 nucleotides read TGTGCCAGCAGCCATGACGAAACAGGGATAAATGGCTACACCTTC. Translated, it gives CASSHDETGINGYTF.